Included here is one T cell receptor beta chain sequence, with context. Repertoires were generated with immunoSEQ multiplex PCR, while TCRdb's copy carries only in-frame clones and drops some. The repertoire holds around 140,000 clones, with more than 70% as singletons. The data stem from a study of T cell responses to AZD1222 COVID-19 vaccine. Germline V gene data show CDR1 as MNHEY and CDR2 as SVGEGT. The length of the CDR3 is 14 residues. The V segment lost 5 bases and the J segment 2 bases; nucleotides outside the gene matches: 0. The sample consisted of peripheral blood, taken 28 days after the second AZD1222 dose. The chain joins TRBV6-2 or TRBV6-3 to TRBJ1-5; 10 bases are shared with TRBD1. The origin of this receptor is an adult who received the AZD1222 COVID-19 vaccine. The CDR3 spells CASSGQGGNQPQHF. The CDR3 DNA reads TGTGCCAGCAGTGGACAGGGGGGCAATCAGCCCCAGCATTTT.